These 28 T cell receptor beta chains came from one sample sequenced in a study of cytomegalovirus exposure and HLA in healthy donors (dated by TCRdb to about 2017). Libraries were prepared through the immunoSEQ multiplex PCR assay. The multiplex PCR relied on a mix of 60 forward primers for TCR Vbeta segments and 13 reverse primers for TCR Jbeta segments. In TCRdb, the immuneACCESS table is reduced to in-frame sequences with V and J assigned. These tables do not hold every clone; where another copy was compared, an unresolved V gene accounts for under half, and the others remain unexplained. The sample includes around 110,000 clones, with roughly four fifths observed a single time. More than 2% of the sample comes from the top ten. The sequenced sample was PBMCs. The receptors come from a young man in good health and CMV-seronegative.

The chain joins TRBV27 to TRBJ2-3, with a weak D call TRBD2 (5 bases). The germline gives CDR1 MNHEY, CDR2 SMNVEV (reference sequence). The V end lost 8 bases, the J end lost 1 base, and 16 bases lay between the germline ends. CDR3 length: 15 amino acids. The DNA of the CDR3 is TGTGCCAGCCGTACAATAGCGATTGGCACAGATACGCAGTATTTT. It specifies CASRTIAIGTDTQYF.

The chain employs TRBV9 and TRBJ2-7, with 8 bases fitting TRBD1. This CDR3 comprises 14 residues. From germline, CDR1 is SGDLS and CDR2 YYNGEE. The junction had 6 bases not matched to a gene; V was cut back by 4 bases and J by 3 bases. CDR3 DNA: TGTGCCAGCAGCCCCCGGGACAGGAACTACGAGCAGTACTTC. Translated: CASSPRDRNYEQYF.

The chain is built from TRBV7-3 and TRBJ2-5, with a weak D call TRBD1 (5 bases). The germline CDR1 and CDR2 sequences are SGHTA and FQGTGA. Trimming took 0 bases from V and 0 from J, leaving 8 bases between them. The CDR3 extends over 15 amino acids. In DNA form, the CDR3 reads TGTGCCAGCAGCTTAACAGCAGGGAACCAAGAGACCCAGTACTTC. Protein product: CASSLTAGNQETQYF.

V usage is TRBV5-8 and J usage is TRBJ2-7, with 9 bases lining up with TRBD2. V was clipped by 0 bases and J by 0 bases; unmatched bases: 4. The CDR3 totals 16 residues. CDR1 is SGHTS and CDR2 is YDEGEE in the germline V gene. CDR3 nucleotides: TGTGCCAGCAGCTTGGACCTAGCGGGGAACTCCTACGAGCAGTACTTC. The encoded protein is CASSLDLAGNSYEQYF.

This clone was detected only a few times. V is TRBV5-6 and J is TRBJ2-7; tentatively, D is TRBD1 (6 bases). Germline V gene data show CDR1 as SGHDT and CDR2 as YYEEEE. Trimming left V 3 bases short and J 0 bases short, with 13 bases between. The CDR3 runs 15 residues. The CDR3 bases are TGTGCCAGCAGCTGGGGGCCTAAAAGCTCCTACGAGCAGTACTTC. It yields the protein CASSWGPKSSYEQYF.

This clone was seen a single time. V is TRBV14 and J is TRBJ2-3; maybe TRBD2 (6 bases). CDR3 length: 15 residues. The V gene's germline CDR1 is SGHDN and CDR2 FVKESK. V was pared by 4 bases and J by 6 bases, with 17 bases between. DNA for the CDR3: TGTGCCAGCAGCCCAGGACCCACCCGGGGGGATACGCAGTATTTT. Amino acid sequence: CASSPGPTRGDTQYF. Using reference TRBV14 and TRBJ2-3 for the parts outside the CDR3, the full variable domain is EAGVTQFPSHSVIEKGQTVTLRCDPISGHDNLYWYRRVMGKEIKFLLHFVKESKQDESGMPNNRFLAERTGGTYSTLKVQPAELEDSGVYFCASSPGPTRGDTQYFGPGTRLTVL.

CDR3 sequence reads: CASGGSGANVLTF. CDR3 coding DNA: TGTGCCAGCGGGGGGAGTGGGGCCAACGTCCTGACTTTC. This chain joins TRBV27 and TRBJ2-6; D might be TRBD2 (6 bases). Germline V CDR1 and CDR2: MNHEY, SMNVEV (reference sequence). V lost 8 bases and J lost 3, with 8 bases in between. The CDR3 loop spans 13 amino acids.

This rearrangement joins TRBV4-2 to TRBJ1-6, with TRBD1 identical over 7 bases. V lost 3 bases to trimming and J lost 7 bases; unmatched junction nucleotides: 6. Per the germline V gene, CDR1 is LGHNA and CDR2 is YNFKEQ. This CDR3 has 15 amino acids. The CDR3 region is CASSQEDRANSPLHF. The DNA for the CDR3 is TGTGCCAGCAGCCAGGAAGACAGGGCCAATTCACCCCTCCACTTT.

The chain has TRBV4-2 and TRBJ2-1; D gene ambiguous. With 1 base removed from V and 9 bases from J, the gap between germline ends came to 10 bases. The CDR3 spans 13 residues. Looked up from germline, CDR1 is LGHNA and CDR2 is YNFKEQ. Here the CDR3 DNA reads TGTGCCAGCAGCCAAGCGATAAGTAGTGAGCAGTTCTTC. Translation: CASSQAISSEQFF.

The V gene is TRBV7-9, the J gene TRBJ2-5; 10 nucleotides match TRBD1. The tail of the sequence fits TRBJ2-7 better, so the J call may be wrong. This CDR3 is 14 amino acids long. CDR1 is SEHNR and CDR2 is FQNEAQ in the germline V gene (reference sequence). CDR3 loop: CASSDRGRVDEQYF. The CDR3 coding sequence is TGTGCCAGCAGCGACAGGGGGCGTGTGGACGAGCAGTACTTC.

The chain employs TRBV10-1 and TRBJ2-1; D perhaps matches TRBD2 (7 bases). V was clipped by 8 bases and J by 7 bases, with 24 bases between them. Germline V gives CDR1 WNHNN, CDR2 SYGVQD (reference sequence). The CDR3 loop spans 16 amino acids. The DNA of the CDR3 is TGCGCCAGCGCCAAGGGGGGGCTAGGGGCAGGTAATGAGCAGTTCTTC. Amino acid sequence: CASAKGGLGAGNEQFF.

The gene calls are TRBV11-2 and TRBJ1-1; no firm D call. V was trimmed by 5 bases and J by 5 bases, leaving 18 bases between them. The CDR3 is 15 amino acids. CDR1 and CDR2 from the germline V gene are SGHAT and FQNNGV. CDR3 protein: CASSLGLVLGTEAFF. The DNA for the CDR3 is TGTGCCAGCAGCCTCGGACTGGTCCTGGGTACTGAAGCTTTCTTT. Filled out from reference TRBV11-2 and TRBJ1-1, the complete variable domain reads EAGVAQSPRYKIIEKRQSVAFWCNPISGHATLYWYQQILGQGPKLLIQFQNNGVVDDSQLPKDRFSAERLKGVDSTLKIQPAKLEDSAVYLCASSLGLVLGTEAFFGQGTRLTVV.

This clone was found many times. CDR3 nucleotides: TGTGCCAGCAGTGAAACAGGCCCCCATCAGCCCCAGCATTTT. It translates to CASSETGPHQPQHF. The chain combines TRBV6-1 with TRBJ1-5, with D possibly matching TRBD1 (5 bases). This CDR3 comprises 14 residues. Trimming removed 2 bases at V and 5 bases at J, with 10 bases between. Germline V gene lookup returns CDR1 MNHNS and CDR2 SASEGT.

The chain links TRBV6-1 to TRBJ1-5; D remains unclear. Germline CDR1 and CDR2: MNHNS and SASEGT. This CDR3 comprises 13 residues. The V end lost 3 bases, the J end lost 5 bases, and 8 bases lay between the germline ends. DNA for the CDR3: TGTGCCAGCAGTGACTCCTCCTATCAGCCCCAGCATTTT. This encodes CASSDSSYQPQHF.

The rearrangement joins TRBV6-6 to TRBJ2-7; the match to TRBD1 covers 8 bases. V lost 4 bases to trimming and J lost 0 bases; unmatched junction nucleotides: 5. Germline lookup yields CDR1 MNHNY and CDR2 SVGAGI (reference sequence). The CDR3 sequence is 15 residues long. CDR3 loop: CASSSRQGSSYEQYF. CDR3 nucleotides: TGTGCCAGCAGTTCCCGACAGGGGAGCTCCTACGAGCAGTACTTC.

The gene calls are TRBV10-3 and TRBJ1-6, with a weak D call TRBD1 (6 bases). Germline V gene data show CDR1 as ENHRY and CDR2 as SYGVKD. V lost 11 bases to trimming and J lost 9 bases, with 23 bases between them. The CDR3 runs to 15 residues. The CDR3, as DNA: TGTGCCGTCCTCGACCCAGGGGAACTAGGTTCACCCCTCCACTTT. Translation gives CAVLDPGELGSPLHF.

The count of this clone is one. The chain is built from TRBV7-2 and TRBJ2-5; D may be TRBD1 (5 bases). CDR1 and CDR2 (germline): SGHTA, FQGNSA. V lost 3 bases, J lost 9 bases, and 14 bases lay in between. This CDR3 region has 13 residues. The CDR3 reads CASSFGRERAQYF. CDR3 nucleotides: TGTGCCAGCAGCTTTGGCAGGGAAAGGGCCCAGTACTTC.

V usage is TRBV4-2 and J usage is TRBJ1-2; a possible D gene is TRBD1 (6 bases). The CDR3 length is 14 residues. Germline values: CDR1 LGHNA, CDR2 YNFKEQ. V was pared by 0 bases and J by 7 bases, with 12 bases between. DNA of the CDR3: TGTGCCAGCAGCCAAGAAATCCGGGGGGCTGGCTACACCTTC. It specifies CASSQEIRGAGYTF.

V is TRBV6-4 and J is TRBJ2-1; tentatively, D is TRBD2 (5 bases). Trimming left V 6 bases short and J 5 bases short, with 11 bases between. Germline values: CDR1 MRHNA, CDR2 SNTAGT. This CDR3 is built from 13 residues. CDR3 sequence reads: CASSLANHNEQFF. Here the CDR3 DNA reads TGTGCCAGCAGCTTAGCGAACCACAATGAGCAGTTCTTC.

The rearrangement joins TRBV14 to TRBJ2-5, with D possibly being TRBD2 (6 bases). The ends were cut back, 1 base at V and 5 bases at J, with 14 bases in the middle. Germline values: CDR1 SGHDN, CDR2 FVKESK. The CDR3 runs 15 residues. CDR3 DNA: TGTGCCAGCAGCCAAGTTATTGGGGGGTCGGAGACCCAGTACTTC. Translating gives CASSQVIGGSETQYF.

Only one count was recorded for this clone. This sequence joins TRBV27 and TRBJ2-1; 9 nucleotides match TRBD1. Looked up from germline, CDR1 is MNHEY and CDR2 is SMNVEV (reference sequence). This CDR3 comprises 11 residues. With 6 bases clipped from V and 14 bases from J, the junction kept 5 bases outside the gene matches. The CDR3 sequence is CASSQGQGEFF. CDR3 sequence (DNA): TGTGCCAGCAGCCAGGGACAGGGTGAGTTCTTC.

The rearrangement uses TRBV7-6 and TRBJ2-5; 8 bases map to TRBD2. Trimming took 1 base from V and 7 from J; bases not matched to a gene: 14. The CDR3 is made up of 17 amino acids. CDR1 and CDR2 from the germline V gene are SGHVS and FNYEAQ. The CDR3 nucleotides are TGTGCCAGCAGCTTAGGAGCGGGGGCTTCCAAACGTGGGACCCAGTACTTC. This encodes CASSLGAGASKRGTQYF.

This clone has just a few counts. DNA of the CDR3: TGTGCCAGTAGTCAGGGTTTAGGCGGCTACACCTTC. It is translated as CASSQGLGGYTF. The chain uses TRBV19 and TRBJ1-2; possible D gene TRBD1, 5 bases. CDR3 size: 12 residues. Trimming took 5 bases from V and 8 from J, leaving 12 bases between them. From germline, CDR1 is LNHDA and CDR2 SQIVND (reference sequence).

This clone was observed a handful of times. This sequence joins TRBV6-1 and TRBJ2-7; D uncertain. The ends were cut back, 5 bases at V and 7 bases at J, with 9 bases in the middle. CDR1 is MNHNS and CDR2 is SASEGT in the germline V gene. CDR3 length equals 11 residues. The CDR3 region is CASSYGWEQYF. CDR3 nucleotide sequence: TGTGCCAGCAGTTACGGTTGGGAGCAGTACTTC.

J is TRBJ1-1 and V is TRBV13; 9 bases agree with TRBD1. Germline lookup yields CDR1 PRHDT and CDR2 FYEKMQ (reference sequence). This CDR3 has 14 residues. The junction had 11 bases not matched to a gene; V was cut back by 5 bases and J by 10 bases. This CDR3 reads CASSRGQGLTRAFF. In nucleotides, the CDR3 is TGTGCCAGCAGCCGGGGACAGGGTTTAACACGAGCTTTCTTT.

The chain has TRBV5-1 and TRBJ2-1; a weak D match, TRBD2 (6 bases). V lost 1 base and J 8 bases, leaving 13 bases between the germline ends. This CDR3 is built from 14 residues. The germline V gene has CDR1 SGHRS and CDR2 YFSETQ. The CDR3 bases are TGCGCCAGCAGCTTGTCGCCCGGAGGGGATGAGCAGTTCTTC. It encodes CASSLSPGGDEQFF.

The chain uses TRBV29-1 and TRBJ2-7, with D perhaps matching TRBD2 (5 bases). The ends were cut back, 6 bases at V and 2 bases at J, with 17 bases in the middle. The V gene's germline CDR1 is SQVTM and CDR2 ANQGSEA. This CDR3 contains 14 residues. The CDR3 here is CSVTLGSPAYEQYF. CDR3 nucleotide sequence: TGCAGCGTCACCCTGGGGAGTCCGGCCTACGAGCAGTACTTC.

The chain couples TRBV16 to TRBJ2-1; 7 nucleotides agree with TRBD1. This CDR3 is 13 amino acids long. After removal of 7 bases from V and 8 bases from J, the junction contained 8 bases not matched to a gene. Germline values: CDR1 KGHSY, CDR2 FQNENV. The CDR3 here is CASTSTRGHEQFF. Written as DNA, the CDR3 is TGTGCCAGCACTTCGACAAGGGGGCATGAGCAGTTCTTC.